These T cell receptor beta chains were read from a single sample in a study of CD8 T cells in Susac syndrome. One entry per CDR3 protein, called by TCRdb with MiXCR from the immunoSEQ multiplex PCR reads. The sample lists approximately 160,000 distinct CDR3 sequences; around 90% were seen once. The sample taken for sequencing was CD4+ T cells from PBMCs. These receptors were obtained from a human donor in good health. The CDR3 runs from the conserved cysteine through the conserved F or W. Fields, in order: D gene, J gene, V gene, clone size, CDR3 protein, CDR3 DNA. The D gene is left open where the match is weak. Expanded clones get a size class; other rows say once, few or many, or leave the size out.

>TRBD1|TRBJ1-5|TRBV30|.
CAWSPGQGGQPQHF
TGTGCCTGGAGTCCGGGACAGGGAGGGCAGCCCCAGCATTTT
>.|TRBJ2-5|TRBV6-1|.
CASRMDGSTWKETQYF
TGTGCCAGCAGGATGGACGGGAGTACGTGGAAAGAGACCCAGTACTTC
>.|TRBJ2-4|TRBV2|.
CASSDRRAKNIQYF
TGTGCCAGCAGTGATCGCAGGGCCAAAAACATTCAGTACTTC
>TRBD1|TRBJ1-2|TRBV10-3|.
CAISATDRDGGYTF
TGTGCCATCAGTGCTACTGACAGGGATGGGGGCTACACCTTC
>TRBD2|TRBJ2-7|TRBV13|.
CASSSGTSFSYEQYF
TGTGCCAGCAGCTCAGGGACTAGCTTCTCCTACGAGCAGTACTTC
>.|TRBJ2-3|TRBV2|.
CASSPDGTDTQYF
TGTGCCAGCAGTCCCGACGGCACAGATACGCAGTATTTT
>.|TRBJ1-2|TRBV2|.
CASSRIDYGYTF
TGTGCCAGCAGCCGAATTGATTATGGCTACACCTTC
>.|TRBJ2-5|TRBV4-1|.
CASSPDRQQRPQYF
TGCGCCAGCAGCCCCGACAGGCAGCAGAGACCCCAGTACTTC
>.|TRBJ1-1|TRBV28|few
CASTLNTEAFF
TGTGCCAGCACCCTGAACACTGAAGCTTTCTTT
>.|TRBJ2-2|TRBV19|once
CASNTGNTGELFF
TGTGCCAGTAACACAGGGAACACCGGGGAGCTGTTTTTT
>.|TRBJ1-2|TRBV20-1|once
CSARDQSGSGGYTF
TGCAGTGCTAGAGATCAATCGGGGAGTGGTGGCTACACCTTC
>.|TRBJ1-4|TRBV6-5|once
CASSLRESHEKLFF
TGTGCCAGCAGCCTCCGTGAATCCCATGAAAAACTGTTTTTT
>.|TRBJ2-5|TRBV28|.
CASETMRGTQYF
TGTGCCAGCGAGACGATGAGGGGGACCCAGTACTTC
>TRBD1|TRBJ1-2|TRBV6-5|.
CASRRTGGDYGYTF
TGTGCCAGCAGGCGGACAGGGGGCGACTATGGCTACACCTTC
>.|TRBJ2-5|TRBV18|.
CASSSDQGETQYF
TGTGCCAGCTCATCTGACCAGGGGGAGACCCAGTACTTC
>TRBD1|TRBJ1-2|TRBV27|.
CASSFERDSLYTF
TGTGCCAGCAGTTTTGAAAGGGACAGCTTGTACACCTTC
>.|TRBJ2-2|TRBV25-1|.
CASSGTDRATGELFF
TGTGCCAGCAGTGGGACCGACCGCGCCACCGGGGAGCTGTTTTTT
>.|TRBJ1-1|TRBV12-3/TRBV12-4|.
CASSLGQEAPSGEAFF
TGTGCCAGCAGTTTAGGCCAGGAAGCCCCAAGCGGTGAAGCTTTCTTT
>.|TRBJ2-2|TRBV4-1|.
CASSREGIVGELFF
TGCGCCAGCAGCCGCGAGGGGATCGTTGGGGAGCTGTTTTTT
>TRBD1|TRBJ2-5|TRBV5-1|.
CASSTQGARETQYF
TGCGCCAGCAGCACCCAGGGGGCGCGGGAGACCCAGTACTTC
>.|TRBJ1-1|TRBV5-1|.
CASSLALGAPNTEAFF
TGCGCCAGCAGCTTGGCTCTAGGAGCTCCGAACACTGAAGCTTTCTTT
>TRBD1|TRBJ2-3|TRBV10-3|.
CAISQAINTGAKTDTQYF
TGTGCCATCAGCCAAGCCATTAACACAGGGGCTAAGACAGATACGCAGTATTTT
>.|TRBJ2-5|TRBV5-1|.
CASSLAGEEETQYF
TGCGCCAGCAGCTTGGCAGGGGAGGAAGAGACCCAGTACTTC
>.|TRBJ1-1|TRBV14|.
CASSLHKGGTEAFF
TGTGCCAGCAGCCTCCATAAAGGGGGCACTGAAGCTTTCTTT
>TRBD2|TRBJ2-5|TRBV7-8|.
CASSLSSGADGTQYF
TGTGCCAGCAGCTTATCTAGCGGGGCCGATGGGACCCAGTACTTC
>.|TRBJ2-7|TRBV29-1|.
CSVSVSLYYEQYF
TGCAGCGTCTCGGTGTCCCTCTACTACGAGCAGTACTTC
>TRBD2|TRBJ2-3|TRBV5-1|.
CASSALVGGGAIDTQYF
TGCGCCAGCAGCGCGCTCGTAGGCGGGGGGGCGATAGATACGCAGTATTTT
>TRBD2|TRBJ2-1|TRBV20-1|.
CSNSGSSYNEQFF
TGCAGTAATAGCGGGAGCTCCTACAATGAGCAGTTCTTC